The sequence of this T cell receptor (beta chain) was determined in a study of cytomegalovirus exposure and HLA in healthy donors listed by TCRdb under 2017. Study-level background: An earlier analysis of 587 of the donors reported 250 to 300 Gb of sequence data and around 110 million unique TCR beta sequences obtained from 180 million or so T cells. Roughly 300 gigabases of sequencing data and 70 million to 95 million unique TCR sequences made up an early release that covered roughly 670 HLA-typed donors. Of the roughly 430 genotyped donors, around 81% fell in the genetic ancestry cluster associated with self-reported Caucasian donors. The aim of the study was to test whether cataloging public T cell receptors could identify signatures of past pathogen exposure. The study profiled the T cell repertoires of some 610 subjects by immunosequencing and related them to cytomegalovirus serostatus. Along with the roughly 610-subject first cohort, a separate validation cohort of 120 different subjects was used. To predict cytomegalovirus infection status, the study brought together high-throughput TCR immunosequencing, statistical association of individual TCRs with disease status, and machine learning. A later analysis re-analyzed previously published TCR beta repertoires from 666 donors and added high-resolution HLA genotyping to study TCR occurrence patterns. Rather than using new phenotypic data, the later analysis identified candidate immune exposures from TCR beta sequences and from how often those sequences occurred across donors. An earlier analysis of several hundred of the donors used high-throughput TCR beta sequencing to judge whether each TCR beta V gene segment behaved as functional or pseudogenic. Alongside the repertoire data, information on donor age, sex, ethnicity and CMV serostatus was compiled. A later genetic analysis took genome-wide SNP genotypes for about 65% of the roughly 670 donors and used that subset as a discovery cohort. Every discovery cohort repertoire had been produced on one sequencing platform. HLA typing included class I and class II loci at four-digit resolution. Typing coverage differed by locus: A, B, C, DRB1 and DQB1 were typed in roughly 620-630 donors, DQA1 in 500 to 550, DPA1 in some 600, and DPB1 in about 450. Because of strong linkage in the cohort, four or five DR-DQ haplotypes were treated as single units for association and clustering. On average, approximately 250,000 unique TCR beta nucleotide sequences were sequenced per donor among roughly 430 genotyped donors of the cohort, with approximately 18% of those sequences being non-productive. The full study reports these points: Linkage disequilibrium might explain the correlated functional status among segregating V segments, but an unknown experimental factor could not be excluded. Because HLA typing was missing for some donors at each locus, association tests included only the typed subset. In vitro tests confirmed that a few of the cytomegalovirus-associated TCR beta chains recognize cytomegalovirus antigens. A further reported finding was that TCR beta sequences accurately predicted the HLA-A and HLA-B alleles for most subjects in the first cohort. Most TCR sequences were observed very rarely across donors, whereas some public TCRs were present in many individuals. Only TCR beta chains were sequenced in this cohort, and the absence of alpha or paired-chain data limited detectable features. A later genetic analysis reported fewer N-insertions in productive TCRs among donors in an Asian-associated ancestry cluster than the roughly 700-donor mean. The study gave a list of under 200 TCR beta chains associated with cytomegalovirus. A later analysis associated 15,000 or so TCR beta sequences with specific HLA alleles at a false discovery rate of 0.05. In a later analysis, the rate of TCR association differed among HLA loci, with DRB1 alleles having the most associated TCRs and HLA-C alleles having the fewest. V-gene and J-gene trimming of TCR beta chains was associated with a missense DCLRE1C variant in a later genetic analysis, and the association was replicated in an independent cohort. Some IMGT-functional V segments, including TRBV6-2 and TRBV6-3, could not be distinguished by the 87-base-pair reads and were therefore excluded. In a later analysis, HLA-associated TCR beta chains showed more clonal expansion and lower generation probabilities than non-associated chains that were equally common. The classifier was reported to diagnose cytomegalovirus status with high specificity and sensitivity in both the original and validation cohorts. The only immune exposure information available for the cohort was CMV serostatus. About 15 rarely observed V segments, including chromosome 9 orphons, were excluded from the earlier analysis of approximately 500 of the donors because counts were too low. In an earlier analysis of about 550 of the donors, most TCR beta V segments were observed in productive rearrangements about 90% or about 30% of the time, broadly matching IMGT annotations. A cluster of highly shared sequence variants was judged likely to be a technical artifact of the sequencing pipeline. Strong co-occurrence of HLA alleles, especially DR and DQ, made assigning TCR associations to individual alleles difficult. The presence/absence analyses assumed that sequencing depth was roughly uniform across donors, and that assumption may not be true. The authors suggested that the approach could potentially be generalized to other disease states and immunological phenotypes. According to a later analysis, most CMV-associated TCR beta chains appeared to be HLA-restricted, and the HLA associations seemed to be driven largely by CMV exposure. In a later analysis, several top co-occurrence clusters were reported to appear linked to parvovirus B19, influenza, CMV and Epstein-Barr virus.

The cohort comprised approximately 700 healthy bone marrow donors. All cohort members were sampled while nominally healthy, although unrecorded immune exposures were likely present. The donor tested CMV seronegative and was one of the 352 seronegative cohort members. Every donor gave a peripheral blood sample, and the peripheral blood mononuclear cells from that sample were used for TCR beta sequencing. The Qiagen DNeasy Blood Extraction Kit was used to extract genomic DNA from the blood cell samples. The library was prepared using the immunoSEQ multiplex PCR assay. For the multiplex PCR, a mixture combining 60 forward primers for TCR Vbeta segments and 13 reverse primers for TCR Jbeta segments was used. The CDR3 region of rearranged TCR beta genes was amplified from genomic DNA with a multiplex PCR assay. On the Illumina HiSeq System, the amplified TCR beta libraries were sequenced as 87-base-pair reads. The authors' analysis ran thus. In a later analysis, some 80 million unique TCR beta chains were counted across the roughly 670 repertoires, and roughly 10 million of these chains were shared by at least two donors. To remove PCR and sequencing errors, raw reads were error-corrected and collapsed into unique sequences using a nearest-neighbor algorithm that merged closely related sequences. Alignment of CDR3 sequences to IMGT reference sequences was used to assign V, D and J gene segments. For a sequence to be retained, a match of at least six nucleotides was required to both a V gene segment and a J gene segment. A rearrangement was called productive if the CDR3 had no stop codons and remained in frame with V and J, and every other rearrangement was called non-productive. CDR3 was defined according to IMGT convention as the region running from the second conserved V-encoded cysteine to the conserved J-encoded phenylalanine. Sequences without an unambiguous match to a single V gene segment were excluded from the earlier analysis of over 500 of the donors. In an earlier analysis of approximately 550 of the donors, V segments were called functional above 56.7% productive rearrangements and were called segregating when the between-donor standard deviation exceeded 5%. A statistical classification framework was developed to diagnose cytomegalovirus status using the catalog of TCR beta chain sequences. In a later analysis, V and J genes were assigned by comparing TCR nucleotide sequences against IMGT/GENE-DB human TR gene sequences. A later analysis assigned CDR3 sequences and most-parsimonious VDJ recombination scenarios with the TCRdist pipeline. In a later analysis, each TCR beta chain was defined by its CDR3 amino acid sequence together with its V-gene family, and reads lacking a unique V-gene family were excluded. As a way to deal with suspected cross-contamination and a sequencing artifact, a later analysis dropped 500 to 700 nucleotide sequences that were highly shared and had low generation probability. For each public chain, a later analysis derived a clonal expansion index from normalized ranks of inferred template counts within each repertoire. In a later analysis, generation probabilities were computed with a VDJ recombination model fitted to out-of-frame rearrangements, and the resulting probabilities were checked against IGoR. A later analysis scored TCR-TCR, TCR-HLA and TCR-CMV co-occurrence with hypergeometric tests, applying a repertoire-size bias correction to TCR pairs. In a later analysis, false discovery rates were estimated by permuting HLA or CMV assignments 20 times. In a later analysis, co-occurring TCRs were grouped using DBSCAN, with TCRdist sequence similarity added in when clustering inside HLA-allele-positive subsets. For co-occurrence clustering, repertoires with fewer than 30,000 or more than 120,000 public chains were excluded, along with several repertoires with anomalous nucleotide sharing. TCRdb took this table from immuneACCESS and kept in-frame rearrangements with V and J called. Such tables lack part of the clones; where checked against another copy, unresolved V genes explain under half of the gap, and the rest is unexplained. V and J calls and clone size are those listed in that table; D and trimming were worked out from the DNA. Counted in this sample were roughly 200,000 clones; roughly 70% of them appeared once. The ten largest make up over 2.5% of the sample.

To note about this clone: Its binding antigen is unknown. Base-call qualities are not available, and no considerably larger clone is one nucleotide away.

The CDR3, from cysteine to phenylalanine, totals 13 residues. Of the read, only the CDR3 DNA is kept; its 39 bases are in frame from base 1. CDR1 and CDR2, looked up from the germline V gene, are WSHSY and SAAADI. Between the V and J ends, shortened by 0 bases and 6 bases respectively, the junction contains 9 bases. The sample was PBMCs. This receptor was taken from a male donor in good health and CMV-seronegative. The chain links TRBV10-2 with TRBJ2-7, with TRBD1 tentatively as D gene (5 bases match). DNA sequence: TGCGCCAGCAGTGAGTCGAAGGGGATCGAGCAGTACTTC. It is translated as CASSESKGIEQYF.